The 7 T cell receptor beta chains below all came from one sample that was sequenced in a study of blood T cell repertoires in COVID-19. Generated by immunoSEQ multiplex PCR, the TCRdb table keeps only in-frame clones and is missing some. The sample has a few hundred thousand clones, about nine tenths seen once. The material sequenced was peripheral blood. The receptors come from a woman between 45 and 65 years old with acute or convalescent COVID-19.

J is TRBJ2-2 and V is TRBV7-9, with D uncertain. CDR3 size: 13 residues. Trimming shortened V by 5 bases and J by 6 bases, and 10 bases separated the two germline ends. Germline V gene lookup returns CDR1 SEHNR and CDR2 FQNEAQ (reference sequence). The CDR3 here is CASSPYLAGELFF. Here the CDR3 DNA reads TGTGCCAGCAGCCCCTATCTGGCCGGGGAGCTGTTTTTT.

This clone was recorded once. CDR3 amino acids: CASSPQGAPNTGELFF. In DNA, the CDR3 is TGTGCCAGCAGCCCACAGGGGGCACCGAACACCGGGGAGCTGTTTTTT. V gene TRBV7-7 combines with J gene TRBJ2-2, with 9 bases identical to TRBD1. The germline gives CDR1 SSHAT, CDR2 FNYEAQ (reference sequence). V trimming: 5 bases; J trimming: 0 bases; junction bases outside the gene matches: 4. CDR3 length: 16 amino acids.

The rearrangement joins TRBV25-1 to TRBJ1-2; D is uncertain. The germline V gene has CDR1 MGHDK and CDR2 SYGVNS. CDR3 length: 13 amino acids. V lost 0 bases and J 7 bases, leaving 9 bases between the germline ends. The CDR3 loop reads CASSEYRLSGYTF. In DNA, the CDR3 is TGTGCCAGCAGTGAATACAGGCTAAGTGGCTACACCTTC.

The V and J genes are TRBV19 and TRBJ1-2; 9 nucleotides match TRBD1. With 4 bases clipped from V and 3 bases from J, the junction kept 3 bases outside the gene matches. CDR1 and CDR2 from the germline V gene are LNHDA and SQIVND (reference sequence). This CDR3 is 14 amino acids long. CDR3 sequence: CASSRTGVDYGYTF. CDR3 DNA sequence: TGTGCCAGTAGTAGGACAGGGGTTGACTATGGCTACACCTTC. Full variable domain (missing parts from reference TRBV19 and TRBJ1-2): DGGITQSPKYLFRKEGQNVTLSCEQNLNHDAMYWYRQDPGQGLRLIYYSQIVNDFQKGDIAEGYSVSREKKESFPLTVTSAQKNPTAFYLCASSRTGVDYGYTFGSGTRLTVV.

The chain has TRBV18 and TRBJ1-3; D uncertain. This CDR3 is built from 15 residues. Germline CDR1 reads KGHSH; CDR2 reads LQKENI. The V end lost 3 bases, the J end lost 3 bases, and 12 bases lay between the germline ends. In DNA form, the CDR3 reads TGTGCCAGCTCACCCCCAGGAGAGGGTGGAAACACCATATATTTT. This translates into CASSPPGEGGNTIYF.

This rearrangement joins TRBV6-2 or TRBV6-3 to TRBJ1-5; D remains ambiguous. From germline, CDR1 is MNHEY and CDR2 SVGEGT. The CDR3 is 13 residues long. Trimming shortened V by 6 bases and J by 0 bases, and 6 bases separated the two germline ends. CDR3 region: CASSYNSNQPQHF. CDR3 nucleotides: TGTGCCAGCAGCTATAATAGCAATCAGCCCCAGCATTTT.

The V gene is TRBV18, the J gene TRBJ2-6, with D tentatively TRBD2 (5 bases). Trimming cost V 1 base and J 0 bases, with 7 bases left between them. CDR1 and CDR2 (germline): KGHSH, LQKENI. The CDR3 totals 16 residues. CDR3 coding DNA: TGTGCCAGCTCACCACTACGGGACTCTGGGGCCAACGTCCTGACTTTC. Amino acids: CASSPLRDSGANVLTF.